This T cell receptor (beta chain) was recorded in a study of blood T cell repertoires in COVID-19. As for the study in general: The United States, Italy and Spain supplied acute and convalescent COVID-19 samples. Sample material is recorded as cDNA or gDNA derived from T cells, B-cell-depleted T cells, or PBMCs.

Original handling: Cell counts per sample came from amplifying reference gene primers. Method: immunoSEQ multiplex PCR; TCRdb's copy keeps in-frame clones and lacks some. That table is the source of V, J and clone size, and D and trimming were worked out from the DNA. The table records approximately 30,000 clones, 91% of them present only once. This clone was recorded once. V was clipped by 4 bases and J by 5 bases; unmatched bases: 4. Germline-derived CDR1 and CDR2 are SGHTS and YDEGEE. The CDR3 extends over 13 amino acids. The chain has TRBV5-8 and TRBJ2-3, with 7 bases matching TRBD1. The sequenced material came from peripheral blood. The TCR originated in a human donor with active COVID-19. The donor label of this sample is uncertain. The DNA of the CDR3 is TGTGCCAGCAGCCATACAGGGGTAGATACGCAGTATTTT. Protein sequence: CASSHTGVDTQYF.